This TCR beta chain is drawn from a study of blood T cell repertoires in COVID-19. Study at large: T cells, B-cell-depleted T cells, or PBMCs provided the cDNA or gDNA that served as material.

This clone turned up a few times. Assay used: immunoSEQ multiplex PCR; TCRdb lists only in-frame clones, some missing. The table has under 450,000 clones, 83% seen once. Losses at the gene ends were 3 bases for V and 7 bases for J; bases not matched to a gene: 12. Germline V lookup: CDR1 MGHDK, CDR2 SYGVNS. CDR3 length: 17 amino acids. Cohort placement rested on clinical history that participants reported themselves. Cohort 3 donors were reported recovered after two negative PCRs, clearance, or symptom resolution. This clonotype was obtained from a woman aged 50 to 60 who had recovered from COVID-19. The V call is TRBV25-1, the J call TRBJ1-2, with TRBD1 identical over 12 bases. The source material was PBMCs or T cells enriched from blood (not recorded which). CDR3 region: CASSDPGQGASLGGYTF. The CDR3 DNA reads TGTGCCAGCAGTGATCCGGGACAGGGGGCTTCGTTGGGTGGCTACACCTTC.